What follows are 18 T cell receptor beta chains derived from one specimen sequenced in a study of blood T cell repertoires in COVID-19. Repertoires were generated with immunoSEQ multiplex PCR, while TCRdb's copy carries only in-frame clones and drops some. The sample shows approximately 300,000 clones, 88% of them seen only once. Sequencing input: peripheral blood. The receptor set was obtained from a woman aged 25 to 45 with COVID-19, enrolled during active disease.

The V gene is TRBV28, the J gene TRBJ2-2; TRBD2 might be the D (5 bases). The germline V and J ends were trimmed by 3 bases and 0 bases, with 11 bases remaining between them. The germline V gene has CDR1 MDHEN and CDR2 SYDVKM. This CDR3 spans 16 amino acids. The CDR3 DNA reads TGTGCCAGCAGTTTGGAGGTAACCCCGAACACCGGGGAGCTGTTTTTT. This codes for CASSLEVTPNTGELFF.

The rearrangement uses TRBV5-1 and TRBJ1-1, with 9 bases fitting TRBD1. The germline V gene encodes CDR1 SGHRS and CDR2 YFSETQ. The J segment lost 4 bases and the V segment lost 5 bases, leaving 6 bases of the junction unmatched. This CDR3 is 14 amino acids long. The CDR3: CASRGTGKSTEAFF. The DNA for the CDR3 is TGCGCCAGCAGGGGGACAGGGAAGTCCACTGAAGCTTTCTTT.

This chain uses TRBV2 with TRBJ1-4; no reliable D call. V lost 5 bases, J lost 0 bases, and 7 bases lay in between. CDR3 length: 14 residues. The germline V gene encodes CDR1 SNHLY and CDR2 FYNNEI. This chain's CDR3 is CASSSGTTNEKLFF. CDR3 DNA: TGTGCCAGCAGTTCCGGGACAACTAATGAAAAACTGTTTTTT.

This clone was recorded many times. The chain carries TRBV6-2 or TRBV6-3 and TRBJ2-3; tentatively, D is TRBD2 (6 bases). In germline, CDR1 is MNHEY, CDR2 SVGEGT. The CDR3 runs to 14 residues. V was trimmed by 5 bases and J by 4 bases, leaving 13 bases between them. The CDR3 nucleotides are TGTGCCAGCAGTGGACCCGGGACTTCAGATACGCAGTATTTT. This gives the protein CASSGPGTSDTQYF.

This clone was detected only once. The V gene is TRBV10-1, the J gene TRBJ1-1; D call uncertain. This CDR3 spans 13 amino acids. Germline CDR1 and CDR2: WNHNN and SYGVQD (reference sequence). Trimming left V 6 bases short and J 1 base short, with 9 bases between. CDR3 DNA: TGCGCCAGCAGATCAACAGAGAACACTGAAGCTTTCTTT. Translated, it gives CASRSTENTEAFF.

This sequence joins TRBV19 and TRBJ2-2; TRBD1 agrees at 9 bases. This CDR3 spans 14 amino acids. In germline, CDR1 is LNHDA, CDR2 SQIVND (reference sequence). V trimming: 8 bases; J trimming: 4 bases; junction bases outside the gene matches: 5. The chain's CDR3 is CASRRQGGTGELFF. The DNA of the CDR3 is TGTGCCAGTCGTAGACAGGGGGGCACCGGGGAGCTGTTTTTT.

The chain employs TRBV6-2 or TRBV6-3 and TRBJ2-5; 10 bases map to TRBD2. Trimming at V came to 2 bases and at J to 3 bases, leaving 12 bases not matched to a gene. The germline CDR1 and CDR2 sequences are MNHEY and SVGEGT. The CDR3 loop spans 18 amino acids. The CDR3 nucleotides read TGTGCCAGCAGTTACGGGGCTAGCGGGGGAGATTTTGAAGAGACCCAGTACTTC. This gives the protein CASSYGASGGDFEETQYF.

In this sample, this clone turned up once. The chain links TRBV28 to TRBJ2-5; 10 bases align to TRBD2. CDR1 and CDR2 from the germline V gene are MDHEN and SYDVKM. The CDR3 length is 16 residues. V lost 6 bases, J lost 3 bases, and 10 bases stayed unmatched. CDR3 sequence reads: CASSFKLAGKKETQYF. Written as DNA, the CDR3 is TGTGCCAGCAGCTTCAAACTAGCGGGAAAGAAAGAGACCCAGTACTTC.

The chain recombines TRBV4-1 with TRBJ2-7; tentative D call: TRBD2 (5 bases). This CDR3 is built from 14 residues. Germline V lookup: CDR1 MGHRA, CDR2 YSYEKL. V was cut by 1 base and J by 6 bases, with 13 bases left in between. This CDR3 reads CASSQGRYAGEQYF. The CDR3 bases are TGCGCCAGCAGCCAAGGACGGTATGCGGGCGAGCAGTACTTC.

The CDR3 DNA reads as TGTGCCTGGACCCCCCGTCGAGCTGACAGACGATTTAATAATTCACCCCTCCACTTT. Its translation is CAWTPRRADRRFNNSPLHF. J is TRBJ1-6 and V is TRBV30; D might be TRBD1 (5 bases). Trimming took 4 bases from V and 5 from J, leaving 27 bases between them. Germline assignment: CDR1 GTSNPN and CDR2 SVGIG (reference sequence). This CDR3 is 19 amino acids long. Drawing the rest from reference TRBV30 and TRBJ1-6, the complete variable domain is SQTIHQWPATLVQPVGSPLSLECTVEGTSNPNLYWYRQAAGRGLQLLFYSVGIGQISSEVPQNLSASRPQDRQFILSSKKLLLSDSGFYLCAWTPRRADRRFNNSPLHFGNGTRLTVT.

The chain carries TRBV28 and TRBJ2-2; D is ambiguous. The CDR3 consists of 18 residues. V lost 1 base, J lost 0 bases, and 15 bases lay in between. CDR1 is MDHEN and CDR2 is SYDVKM in the germline V gene. The CDR3 DNA is TGTGCCAGCAGTTTATACTGGCACAGACCGACGAACACCGGGGAGCTGTTTTTT. Its translation: CASSLYWHRPTNTGELFF.

V is TRBV7-9 and J is TRBJ2-3; unclear D gene. The CDR3 is 14 residues long. Trimming took 2 bases from V and 6 from J, leaving 12 bases between them. Germline values: CDR1 SEHNR, CDR2 FQNEAQ (reference sequence). In DNA form, the CDR3 reads TGTGCCAGCAGCTTAAGCGCGGTTTACGATACGCAGTATTTT. It is translated as CASSLSAVYDTQYF.

V usage is TRBV19 and J usage is TRBJ1-5; no clear D gene. Trimming stripped 0 bases from V and 1 base from J, with 7 bases between. Per germline, CDR1 LNHDA and CDR2 SQIVND (reference sequence). This CDR3 has 15 amino acids. The CDR3 region has the DNA TGTGCCAGTAGTATAGATTACGGGAGCAATCAGCCCCAGCATTTT. Translation gives CASSIDYGSNQPQHF.

The rearrangement uses TRBV29-1 and TRBJ1-1; D possibly corresponds to TRBD1 (5 bases). CDR3 length: 13 residues. Germline lookup yields CDR1 SQVTM and CDR2 ANQGSEA. V was trimmed by 3 bases and J by 4 bases, leaving 12 bases between them. The CDR3 region is CSVDNGRGTEAFF. CDR3 coding DNA: TGCAGCGTTGATAATGGAAGGGGCACTGAAGCTTTCTTT.

The V call is TRBV27, the J call TRBJ2-4, with a tentative D call TRBD2 (6 bases). The germline CDR1 and CDR2 sequences are MNHEY and SMNVEV (reference sequence). Trimming cost V 5 bases and J 1 base, with 9 bases left between them. The CDR3 length is 14 residues. The CDR3 DNA reads as TGTGCCAGCAGTCGGGGGTTGGCCAAAAACATTCAGTACTTC. The encoded protein is CASSRGLAKNIQYF.

The rearrangement uses TRBV12-1 and TRBJ2-3; the listed D gene, TRBD1, was not tested against the DNA. TRBV12-1 is a known pseudogene. The CDR3 covers 20 residues. Written as DNA, the CDR3 is TGTGCCAGCACCCGAACCCACCGAATCAGAAGGGACAGCCGCACAGATACGCAGTATTTT. Translation gives CASTRTHRIRRDSRTDTQYF.

The chain has TRBV28 and TRBJ2-7, with D unresolved. The ends were cut back, 2 bases at V and 0 bases at J, with 11 bases in the middle. Germline V gene lookup returns CDR1 MDHEN and CDR2 SYDVKM. CDR3 size: 15 residues. CDR3: CASSLTSAPSYEQYF. As DNA, the CDR3 is TGTGCCAGCAGTTTAACCAGCGCCCCCTCCTACGAGCAGTACTTC.

The J gene is TRBJ1-4, the V gene TRBV4-2; 9 bases fit TRBD1. CDR3 length equals 15 residues. V was pared by 4 bases and J by 6 bases, with 6 bases of the junction left unmatched. CDR1 is LGHNA and CDR2 is YNFKEQ in the germline V gene. CDR3 region: CASSLYRGQDEKLFF. DNA of the CDR3: TGTGCCAGCAGCCTCTACAGGGGGCAAGATGAAAAACTGTTTTTT.